This T cell receptor (beta chain) was retrieved from a study of shared clonotypes between healthy human individuals. CDR3 length equals 12 residues. CDR1 is MNHNS and CDR2 is SASEGT in the germline V gene. Trimming removed 8 bases from V and 6 bases from J, with 12 bases in between. Study-level results: Clonotype sharing levels among donors were expected to vary with sequencing depth. Naive CD4 clonotype sharing across a few donors was approximately 5.2%. Naive subsets generally exceeded memory subsets in estimated richness.

For this clone: Its antigen remains unknown.

The data were produced by immunoSEQ multiplex PCR, yet TCRdb's version contains in-frame clones alone and is incomplete. Of roughly 1,100,000 clones in the sample, approximately 76% were seen once. The V gene is TRBV6-1, the J gene TRBJ2-3; possible D gene TRBD2, 6 bases. This TCR derives from a man younger than 35 in good health. Material: memory CD4+ T cells sorted from blood. Subset specified: CD45RA-negative fraction. In nucleotides, the CDR3 is TGTGCCAGCGCCGGGGGTACGGATACGCAGTATTTT. This encodes CASAGGTDTQYF.